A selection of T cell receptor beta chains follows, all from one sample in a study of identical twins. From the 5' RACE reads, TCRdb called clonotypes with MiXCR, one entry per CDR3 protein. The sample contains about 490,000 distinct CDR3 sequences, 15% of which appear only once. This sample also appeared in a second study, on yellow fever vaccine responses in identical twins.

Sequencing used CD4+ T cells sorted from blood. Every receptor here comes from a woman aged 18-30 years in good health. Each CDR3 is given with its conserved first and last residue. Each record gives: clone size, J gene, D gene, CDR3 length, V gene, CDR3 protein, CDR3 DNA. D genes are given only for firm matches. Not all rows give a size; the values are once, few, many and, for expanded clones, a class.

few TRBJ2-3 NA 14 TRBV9 CASSVLPSTDTQYF TGTGCCAGCAGCGTATTACCTAGCACAGATACGCAGTATTTT
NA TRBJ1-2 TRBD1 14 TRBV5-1 CASSSGQGAYGYTF TGCGCCAGCAGCTCGGGACAGGGCGCCTATGGCTACACCTTC
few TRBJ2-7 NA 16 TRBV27 CASSPLWEAASGEQYF TGTGCCAGCAGTCCCCTGTGGGAGGCGGCGTCGGGTGAGCAGTACTTC
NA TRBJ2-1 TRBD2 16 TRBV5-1 CASTRTSLSAGGEQFF TGCGCCAGCACCCGAACCTCTCTATCCGCGGGAGGCGAGCAGTTCTTC
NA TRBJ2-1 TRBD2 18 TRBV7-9 CAISSGLPGGFSYNEQFF TGTGCCATCAGCTCGGGACTACCGGGGGGGTTCTCCTACAATGAGCAGTTCTTC
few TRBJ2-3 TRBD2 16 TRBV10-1 CASSESPPGGPDTQYF TGCGCCAGCAGTGAGTCGCCGCCGGGGGGTCCAGATACGCAGTATTTT
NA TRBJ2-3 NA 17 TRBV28 CASTPLGIARGTDTQYF TGTGCCAGCACCCCGTTGGGGATAGCCCGAGGCACAGATACGCAGTATTTT
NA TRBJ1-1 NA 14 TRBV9 CASSVGEGRTEAFF TGTGCCAGCAGCGTAGGAGAAGGGCGCACTGAAGCTTTCTTT
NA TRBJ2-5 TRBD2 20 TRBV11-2 CASSSKPLAGGQLGSETQYF TGTGCCAGCAGCTCCAAACCTCTAGCGGGGGGGCAGCTCGGGTCCGAGACCCAGTACTTC
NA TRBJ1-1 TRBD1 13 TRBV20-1 CSASDRWDTEAFF TGCAGTGCCTCGGACAGGTGGGACACTGAAGCTTTCTTT
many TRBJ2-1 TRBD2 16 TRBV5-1 CASSLGVAGGQREQFF TGCGCCAGCAGCCTAGGAGTAGCGGGGGGACAAAGAGAGCAGTTCTTC
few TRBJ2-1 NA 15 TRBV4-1 CASSHGPVGDNEQFF TGCGCCAGCAGCCACGGGCCAGTCGGTGACAATGAGCAGTTCTTC
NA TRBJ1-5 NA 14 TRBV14 CASSQAGSGQPQHF TGTGCCAGCAGCCAAGCAGGTTCCGGGCAGCCCCAGCATTTT
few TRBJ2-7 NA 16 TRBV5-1 CASSPPGWTRGYEQYF TGCGCCAGCAGCCCTCCCGGTTGGACAAGGGGGTACGAGCAGTACTTC
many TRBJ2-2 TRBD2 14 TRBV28 CASRGLGNTGELFF TGTGCCAGCAGGGGACTAGGAAACACCGGGGAGCTGTTTTTT
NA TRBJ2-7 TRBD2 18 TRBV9 CASKSKGRVGRAVHEQYF TGTGCCAGCAAGAGTAAAGGGCGGGTCGGGAGGGCCGTCCACGAGCAGTACTTC
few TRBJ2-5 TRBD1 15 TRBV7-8 CASNQQGAAGETQYF TGTGCCAGCAACCAACAGGGGGCGGCTGGGGAGACCCAGTACTTC
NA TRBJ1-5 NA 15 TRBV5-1 CASSLEGRGSQPQHF TGCGCCAGCAGCTTGGAAGGCAGGGGAAGTCAGCCCCAGCATTTT
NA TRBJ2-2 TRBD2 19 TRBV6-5 CASSYSGLAGGGGTGELFF TGTGCCAGCAGTTACTCGGGACTAGCGGGAGGAGGAGGTACCGGGGAGCTGTTTTTT
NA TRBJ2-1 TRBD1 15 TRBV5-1 CASSRTGSSPNEQFF TGCGCCAGCAGCAGGACAGGGAGCAGTCCTAATGAGCAGTTCTTC
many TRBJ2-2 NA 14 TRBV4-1 CASSEQVDRGELFF TGCGCCAGCAGCGAACAGGTCGATCGAGGGGAGCTGTTTTTT
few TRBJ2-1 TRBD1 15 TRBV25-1 CASSTRDSLFHEQFF TGTGCCAGCAGTACCCGGGACAGCCTTTTCCATGAGCAGTTCTTC
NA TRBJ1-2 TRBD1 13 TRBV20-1 CSAREDRVYGYTF TGCAGTGCTAGAGAGGACAGGGTATATGGCTACACCTTC
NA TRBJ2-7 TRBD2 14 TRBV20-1 CSARDPGGFREQYF TGCAGTGCTAGAGATCCGGGAGGGTTTCGCGAGCAGTACTTC
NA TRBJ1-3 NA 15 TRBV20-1 CSADGDRDSGNTIYF TGCAGTGCTGACGGGGACCGCGACTCTGGAAACACCATATATTTT
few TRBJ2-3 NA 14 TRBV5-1 CASKAGSGTDTQYF TGCGCCAGCAAGGCGGGATCGGGCACAGATACGCAGTATTTT
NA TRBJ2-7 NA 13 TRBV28 CASLAGRVSEQYF TGTGCCAGCCTTGCCGGCAGGGTGAGTGAGCAGTACTTC
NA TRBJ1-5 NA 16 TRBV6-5 CASSYGGPYGNQPQHF TGTGCCAGCAGTTATGGGGGTCCGTACGGCAATCAGCCCCAGCATTTT
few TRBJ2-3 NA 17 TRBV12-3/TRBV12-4 CASSSAAGSPSTDTQYF TGTGCCAGCAGTTCCGCGGCCGGGTCCCCTAGCACAGATACGCAGTATTTT
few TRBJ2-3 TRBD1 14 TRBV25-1 CASRGTGVPDTQYF TGTGCCAGCAGGGGGACAGGGGTGCCAGATACGCAGTATTTT
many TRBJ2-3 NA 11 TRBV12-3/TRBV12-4 CASTVGGTQYF TGTGCCAGCACGGTCGGTGGTACGCAGTATTTT
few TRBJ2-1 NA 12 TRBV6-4 CASSGGYNEQFF TGTGCCAGCAGTGGCGGGTACAATGAGCAGTTCTTC
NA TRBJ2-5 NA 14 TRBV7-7 CASSLAGFLETQYF TGTGCCAGCAGCTTAGCCGGGTTCTTGGAGACCCAGTACTTC